This TCR beta chain derives from a study of cytomegalovirus exposure and HLA in healthy donors. As for this clone: Its matching antigen is unknown.

PCR involved 60 Vbeta and 13 Jbeta primers. Here immunoSEQ multiplex PCR was the method, and the copy in TCRdb shows in-frame clones only, minus some. The sample lists some 94,000 clones; about 78% were seen once. The study's findings and limits: In vitro work confirmed that a few CMV-associated chains recognize CMV antigens. Accounts indicate the classifier identified cytomegalovirus status with strong specificity and sensitivity. In a later analysis, CMV-associated beta chains were mostly HLA-associated, it appeared.

This CDR3 has 14 residues. Germline CDR1 MDHEN, CDR2 SYDVKM. After removal of 5 bases from V and 2 bases from J, the junction contained 4 bases not matched to a gene. Input material: PBMCs. The V gene is TRBV28, the J gene TRBJ1-2, with TRBD1 matching over 8 bases. This receptor was identified in a man aged 35 to 55 in good health and CMV-seronegative. CDR3 coding DNA: TGTGCCAGCAGTCCAGGGGGCGCGAACTATGGCTACACCTTC. Amino acid sequence: CASSPGGANYGYTF.